This T cell receptor (beta chain) came from a study of shared clonotypes between healthy human individuals. Profiled with immunoSEQ multiplex PCR; TCRdb holds only in-frame clones, not every one. The sample has approximately 2.3 million clones, over 85% seen once. The CDR3 has 13 residues. CDR1 MNHEY and CDR2 SMNVEV come from the germline V gene (reference sequence). Deletions cut 6 bases from V and 4 bases from J, with 10 bases between. Healthy adults negative for HIV, lacking recent acute infections or vaccinations, served as donors. The chain recombines TRBV27 with TRBJ1-3; weak D call: TRBD1 (5 bases). The origin of this receptor is a man aged 18 to 30 in good health. Some clones in this sample may be carry-over from other donors' samples. Input material: naive CD4+ T cells from PBMCs. Subset described: CD45RA+ positively selected. The CDR3 DNA sequence: TGTGCCAGCAGCCGAGGGGTCGGAAACACCATATATTTT. This translates into CASSRGVGNTIYF.